This T cell receptor delta chain was captured by sequencing in a study of γδ T cells in repeated Plasmodium falciparum infection. Looking at the study overall: The natural-infection arm compared Malian children under seasonal malaria with matched Australian children. Timepoints: baseline, immediately before selected infections, and 21 days after every infection.

TRG and TRD sequences were obtained from every sorted gammadelta sample. TCRdb used CATT to re-call clones from the multiplex PCR reads. There are 70,000 to 95,000 delta-chain clones in the sample; over 1.3% occur only once, and more than 7% lies in the top ten. Notes on this clone: This clone may be a read error of a much larger clone one base away.

This sequence was found in a pool of human donors (malaria-infected and uninfected, not separated). Sequences were obtained from gamma-delta T cells from blood.

The DNA of the CDR3 is TGTGCTCTTGGCCTTCCTCTCTGGGGGATACATACCGATAAACTCATCTTT. Its translation is CALGLPLWGIHTDKLIF. The chain couples TRDV1 to TRDJ1, with TRDD3 matching over 11 bases. This CDR3 spans 17 amino acids. V gave up 6 bases and J gave up 2 bases; unmatched junction bases: 11. Germline V gene sequence: CDR1 TSWWSYY, CDR2 QGS.